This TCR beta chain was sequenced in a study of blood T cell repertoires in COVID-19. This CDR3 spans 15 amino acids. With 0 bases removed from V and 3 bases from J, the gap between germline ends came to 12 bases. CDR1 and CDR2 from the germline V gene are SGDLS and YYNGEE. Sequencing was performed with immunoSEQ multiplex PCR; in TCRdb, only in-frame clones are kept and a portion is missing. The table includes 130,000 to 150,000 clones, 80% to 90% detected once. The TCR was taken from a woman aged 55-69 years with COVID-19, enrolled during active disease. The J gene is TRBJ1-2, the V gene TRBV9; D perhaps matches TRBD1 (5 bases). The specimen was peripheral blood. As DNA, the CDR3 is TGTGCCAGCAGCGTAGGGGGGACTGGTGACTATGGCTACACCTTC. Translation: CASSVGGTGDYGYTF.